The rows below give T cell receptor beta chains drawn from one sample of a study of OX40 agonist ivuxolimab in advanced cancers. Using immunoSEQ multiplex PCR, the repertoire was profiled, and TCRdb retains in-frame clones only, with some absent. Found here are approximately 44,000 clones, around 90% of them singletons; the top ten hold approximately 28%. The sample in question was CD4+ or CD8+ T cells sorted from blood, obtained in a trial of the OX40 agonist ivuxolimab. The receptors derive from an adult with an advanced solid tumor such as melanoma, head and neck, liver or kidney cancer. Both conserved end residues are part of each CDR3. A D gene is named only where the DNA matches it firmly. Size is omitted from some rows. Given values are once, few, many or a class for expanded clones.

d_call clone_size j_call v_call cdr3_aa cdr3_nt
NA NA TRBJ2-3 TRBV4-1 CASSFLQFFKDPSTDTQYF TGCGCCAGCAGCTTCCTGCAATTTTTCAAGGATCCTAGCACAGATACGCAGTATTTT
TRBD2 once TRBJ2-6 TRBV4-3 CASSETSGSGANVLTF TGCGCCAGCAGCGAGACTAGCGGATCTGGGGCCAACGTCCTGACTTTC
NA NA TRBJ1-1 TRBV4-1 CASSSGKMNTEAFF TGCGCCAGCAGCTCAGGGAAAATGAACACTGAAGCTTTCTTT
NA NA TRBJ2-1 TRBV9 CASSVGPNTYNEQFF TGTGCCAGCAGCGTAGGACCTAACACCTACAATGAGCAGTTCTTC
TRBD1 NA TRBJ2-5 TRBV6-5 CASSSTGPKTQYF TGTGCCAGCAGCTCGACAGGGCCCAAGACCCAGTACTTC
TRBD1 NA TRBJ2-1 TRBV29-1 CSAVGQGNEQFF TGCAGCGCAGTGGGACAGGGAAATGAGCAGTTCTTC
TRBD2 NA TRBJ2-1 TRBV4-1 CASSPMDGGSGYNEQFF TGCGCCAGCAGCCCGATGGATGGCGGGAGTGGGTACAATGAGCAGTTCTTC
NA medium-sized TRBJ1-1 TRBV6-1 CASSELMNTEAFF TGTGCCAGCAGTGAACTAATGAACACTGAAGCTTTCTTT
NA NA TRBJ2-5 TRBV5-5 CASSVIQGRETQYF TGTGCCAGCAGCGTGATACAGGGTCGGGAGACCCAGTACTTC
NA NA TRBJ1-1 TRBV6-5 CASSLTGTENTEAFF TGTGCCAGCAGCCTTACCGGGACGGAGAACACTGAAGCTTTCTTT
NA NA TRBJ2-3 TRBV19 CASSMGPRDTQYF TGTGCCAGTAGTATGGGCCCTCGAGATACGCAGTATTTT
NA NA TRBJ2-2 TRBV29-1 CSVAGTSGPKGNTGELFF TGCAGCGTGGCGGGTACGAGCGGGCCCAAGGGGAACACCGGGGAGCTGTTTTTT
TRBD1 once TRBJ1-2 TRBV29-1 CSVDRGPYYGYTF TGCAGCGTTGACAGGGGGCCCTACTATGGCTACACCTTC
NA NA TRBJ2-1 TRBV19 CASSINLGGAREPLLDNEQFF TGTGCCAGTAGTATAAATTTGGGCGGGGCAAGGGAACCCCTATTAGACAATGAGCAGTTCTTC
TRBD1 NA TRBJ2-4 TRBV27 CASSQTGSNIQYF TGTGCCAGCAGCCAGACAGGGTCGAACATTCAGTACTTC
NA NA TRBJ2-1 TRBV2 CASSEAKGGYTNEQFF TGTGCCAGCAGTGAAGCCAAGGGAGGCTACACCAATGAGCAGTTCTTC
NA NA TRBJ2-1 TRBV7-6 CASSLSSGDDEQFF TGTGCCAGCAGCTTAAGTTCTGGGGACGATGAGCAGTTCTTC
TRBD2 once TRBJ2-1 TRBV19 CASTFSGSPYNEQFF TGTGCCAGTACCTTTAGCGGGTCGCCCTACAATGAGCAGTTCTTC
TRBD2 NA TRBJ2-7 TRBV7-9 CASGGGGTFNEQYF TGTGCCAGCGGCGGGGGAGGGACTTTCAACGAGCAGTACTTC
NA NA TRBJ2-1 TRBV14 CASSLHNVGEQFF TGTGCCAGCAGCCTACATAATGTGGGTGAGCAGTTCTTC